This is a list of T cell receptor beta chains from one sample in a study of shared clonotypes between healthy human individuals. Here immunoSEQ multiplex PCR was the method, and the copy in TCRdb shows in-frame clones only, minus some. Here the sample spans around 2,000,000 clones, roughly 91% being singletons. The specimen was naive CD8+ T cells from PBMCs. The source is a man aged 18 to 29 in good health. Some clones in this sample may be carry-over from other donors' samples. CDR3s include the opening cysteine and the closing phenylalanine or tryptophan. D genes are given only for firm matches. Clone size is given for some rows only: seen once, a few or many times, or a class if the clone is expanded.

abundance	v_gene	d_gene	j_gene	CDR3nt	CDR3aa
NA	TRBV28	NA	TRBJ2-1	TGTGCCAGCAGTTCTGCTCACAGGGCCAGCTCCTACAATGAGCAGTTCTTC	CASSSAHRASSYNEQFF
NA	TRBV9	TRBD2	TRBJ2-1	TGTGCCAGCAGCGTTGGGACTAGCGGCTACAATGAGCAGTTCTTC	CASSVGTSGYNEQFF
once	TRBV19	NA	TRBJ2-2	TGTGCCAGTAGTATTCGGCCGAACACCGGGGAGCTGTTTTTT	CASSIRPNTGELFF
NA	TRBV9	TRBD1	TRBJ1-1	TGTGCCAGCAGCGCAGGGGACAGGATCACTGAAGCTTTCTTT	CASSAGDRITEAFF
NA	TRBV6-1	NA	TRBJ2-7	TGTGCCAGCCTATGGACGGTCAGCTCCTACGAGCAGTACTTC	CASLWTVSSYEQYF
NA	TRBV7-8	TRBD2	TRBJ2-7	TGTGCCAGCAGCTTCCTAGCGGGAGGCTTCTACGAGCAGTACTTC	CASSFLAGGFYEQYF
NA	TRBV19	TRBD1	TRBJ2-7	TGTGGGGACCTGGGACAGGCACACTACGAGCAGTACTTC	CGDLGQAHYEQYF
NA	TRBV6-1	TRBD2	TRBJ2-2	TGTGCCAGCAGTGAGGGACTAGCGGAACCGAACACCGGGGAGCTGTTTTTT	CASSEGLAEPNTGELFF
NA	TRBV9	NA	TRBJ2-3	TGTGCCAGCACTTTAGCCGGTGCTAGCAGGGATACGCAGTATTTT	CASTLAGASRDTQYF
once	TRBV28	NA	TRBJ2-7	TGTGCCAGCAGTTTGGCCAGTATGGACTACGAGCAGTACTTC	CASSLASMDYEQYF
NA	TRBV5-4	TRBD2	TRBJ2-7	TGTGCCAGCAGCTTGGGGGTAGCGGGAGAACTATACGAGCAGTACTTC	CASSLGVAGELYEQYF
NA	TRBV2	TRBD1	TRBJ1-1	TGTGCCAGCAAAAGACGGGACAGGGTAATCACTGAAGCTTTCTTT	CASKRRDRVITEAFF
NA	TRBV28	TRBD1	TRBJ2-7	TGTGCCAGCAGTTTCGAAACTGTTGGACAGGACGAGAGCTCCTACGAGCAGTACTTC	CASSFETVGQDESSYEQYF
NA	TRBV28	TRBD1	TRBJ2-5	TGTGCCAGCAGGTACAGGGGCTGGGAGACCCAGTACTTC	CASRYRGWETQYF
NA	TRBV11-3	TRBD2	TRBJ2-1	TGTGCCAGCAGCTCCGGGGGGATCAATGAGCAGTTCTTC	CASSSGGINEQFF
NA	TRBV11-3	TRBD1	TRBJ2-1	TGTGCCAGCAGCTCCCACAGGGGGGTCTACAATGAGCAGTTCTTC	CASSSHRGVYNEQFF
NA	TRBV6-1	NA	TRBJ1-1	TGTGCCAGCAGAGAGATAGGGACTGAAGCTTTCTTT	CASREIGTEAFF
NA	TRBV27	NA	TRBJ2-3	TGTGCCAGCAGTTCGAATGTGGGTCGCACAGATACGCAGTATTTT	CASSSNVGRTDTQYF
NA	TRBV4-3	NA	TRBJ2-3	TGCGCCAGCAGCCCCTCCTGGTATGGTGGGGGGATGTCAGATACGCAGTATTTT	CASSPSWYGGGMSDTQYF
NA	TRBV9	NA	TRBJ2-7	TGTGCCAGCAGCGTAGATGGGGGGCCGGACGAGCAGTACTTC	CASSVDGGPDEQYF
NA	TRBV6-1	TRBD2	TRBJ2-7	TGTGCCAGCAGAGGCGGGAGCTACGAGCAGTACTTC	CASRGGSYEQYF
NA	TRBV4-1	TRBD2	TRBJ2-7	TGCGCCAGCAGCCAGGGACTAGCGGGAGCCGCATCCTACGAGCAGTACTTC	CASSQGLAGAASYEQYF
NA	TRBV11-1	NA	TRBJ2-5	TGTGCCAGCAGCGACAGCGGAAAAGAGACCCAGTACTTC	CASSDSGKETQYF
NA	TRBV14	NA	TRBJ2-7	TGTGCCAGCAGCCAAGCCCCGGGAGAGGTCTACGAGCAGTACTTC	CASSQAPGEVYEQYF
NA	TRBV19	NA	TRBJ2-3	TGTGCCAGTAGTATTGGGACGGAGGGGACAGATACGCAGTATTTT	CASSIGTEGTDTQYF
NA	TRBV5-1	NA	TRBJ1-2	TGCGCCAGCAGCGTCCCCGGGCCCACCTCCTATGGCTACACCTTC	CASSVPGPTSYGYTF
few	TRBV29-1	NA	TRBJ1-1	TGCAGCGTTGTATCATGGGACACAGGGTCGAACACTGAAGCTTTCTTT	CSVVSWDTGSNTEAFF
NA	TRBV10-3	NA	TRBJ1-4	TGTGCCATCAGGGGGACGGGATATAATGAAAAACTGTTTTTT	CAIRGTGYNEKLFF
NA	TRBV5-5	TRBD1	TRBJ1-5	TGTGCCAGCAGCTTGGATGGTAGGGGGCAAGGTCAGCCCCAGCATTTT	CASSLDGRGQGQPQHF
NA	TRBV27	NA	TRBJ1-1	TGTGCCAGCAGTTTATCATTGGGGAGCACTGAAGCTTTCTTT	CASSLSLGSTEAFF
NA	TRBV27	TRBD2	TRBJ2-1	TGTGCCAGCAGTTTAGGGACTACCACCGGCAATGAGCAGTTCTTC	CASSLGTTTGNEQFF
once	TRBV27	TRBD2	TRBJ2-7	TGTGCCAGCAGGGGACCGGGACTAGCGGGTCCGCTTTCCTACGAGCAGTACTTC	CASRGPGLAGPLSYEQYF
few	TRBV7-9	NA	TRBJ1-4	TGTGCCAGCAGCGGCGGGGGAACAACTAATGAAAAACTGTTTTTT	CASSGGGTTNEKLFF
NA	TRBV13	TRBD2	TRBJ2-3	TGTGCCAGCAGCTTATTAGGTCTAGCGGGAGGAATGAGCACAGATACGCAGTATTTT	CASSLLGLAGGMSTDTQYF
NA	TRBV27	TRBD2	TRBJ2-7	TGTGCCAGCAGTTGGACTAGCGGGATCGTCTCCTACGAGCAGTACTTC	CASSWTSGIVSYEQYF
NA	TRBV28	NA	TRBJ2-3	TGTGCCATCCACCGGCGGGGCACAGATACGCAGTATTTT	CAIHRRGTDTQYF
NA	TRBV21-1	NA	TRBJ2-3	TGTGCCAGCAGCGTCCTAGCGGAGGGGGCTGAGGATACGCAGTATTTT	CASSVLAEGAEDTQYF
NA	TRBV29-1	NA	TRBJ1-1	TGCAGCGTTGAGATTGGCAGGGAGGATTCGAGGAAAGCTTTCTTT	CSVEIGREDSRKAFF
NA	TRBV7-9	NA	TRBJ1-1	TGTGCCAGCAGCGCAGGACCTTTGAACACTGAAGCTTTCTTT	CASSAGPLNTEAFF
NA	TRBV7-6	TRBD1	TRBJ2-7	TGTGCCAGCAGCCCTGGACAGGGCCCCTACGAGCAGTACTTC	CASSPGQGPYEQYF
NA	TRBV7-9	NA	TRBJ1-5	TGTGCCAGCAGCTTTGGCAGCAATCAGCCCCAGCATTTT	CASSFGSNQPQHF
once	TRBV18	NA	TRBJ1-5	TGTGCCAGCTCACCACGGACAGCCGGGAGCAATCAGCCCCAGCATTTT	CASSPRTAGSNQPQHF
NA	TRBV27	TRBD2	TRBJ2-1	TGTGCCAGCAGTTTGAGGCTAGCGGGGGGTGAGCAGTTCTTC	CASSLRLAGGEQFF
NA	TRBV27	NA	TRBJ2-7	TGTGCCAGCAGTTGGCAGGGGAAGGCCGAGCAGTACTTC	CASSWQGKAEQYF
NA	TRBV4-3	NA	TRBJ2-1	TGCGCCAGCAGCCAAGGGAAGCAGCCCACAAGATATGAGCAGTTCTTC	CASSQGKQPTRYEQFF
NA	TRBV5-1	TRBD2	TRBJ2-1	TGCGCCAGCAGCTTGGCCGGACGGGAGGGCCTTATAAATGAGCAGTTCTTC	CASSLAGREGLINEQFF
NA	TRBV6-1	NA	TRBJ1-5	TGTGCCAGCAGTGACACGGAATTCTACGGGTATCAGCCCCAGCATTTT	CASSDTEFYGYQPQHF
NA	TRBV11-2	NA	TRBJ2-1	TGTGCCAGCAGCTCGAGGCGCGATGAGCAGTTCTTC	CASSSRRDEQFF
NA	TRBV28	NA	TRBJ2-5	TGTGCCAGCAGCAACCGCGCCCAGTACTTC	CASSNRAQYF
NA	TRBV27	NA	TRBJ2-4	TGTGCCAGCGGAGGCCTCCCCAAAAACATTCAGTACTTC	CASGGLPKNIQYF
NA	TRBV12-5	NA	TRBJ2-2	TGTGCTAGTGGCTGGGTGGGGCTCGACACCGGGGAGCTGTTTTTT	CASGWVGLDTGELFF
NA	TRBV15	NA	TRBJ2-7	TGTGCCACCAGCAGAGGCAGGTCCGACGAGCAGTACTTC	CATSRGRSDEQYF
once	TRBV7-9	NA	TRBJ2-7	TGTGCCAGCAGCTTAGTGGCCGACTACGAGCAGTACTTC	CASSLVADYEQYF
NA	TRBV27	TRBD2	TRBJ2-1	TGTGCCAGCAGTCTTTTCAGCGGGAGCTCCTACAATGAGCAGTTCTTC	CASSLFSGSSYNEQFF
NA	TRBV4-1	TRBD1	TRBJ2-7	TGCGCCAGCAGTCGCCGGGGGGACAGGGACTCCTACGAGCAGTACTTC	CASSRRGDRDSYEQYF